This T cell receptor (beta chain) was recovered during a study of T cell responses to AZD1222 COVID-19 vaccine. Findings and limits, study-wide: Repertoire sampling occurred only after the peak T cell response. Among the donors, most were white British and more were female, and clonal diversity was possibly underestimated. Spike-specific TCRs gained breadth and depth after people received two AZD1222 doses.

Profiled with immunoSEQ multiplex PCR; TCRdb holds only in-frame clones, not every one. This sample carries some 54,000 clones, roughly 90% of them seen once, and the ten largest clones take about 2%. This clone was picked up one time. The antigen is undetermined. Germline-derived CDR1 and CDR2 are MGHDK and SYGVNS. This CDR3 contains 15 residues. With 2 bases removed from V and 6 bases from J, the gap between germline ends came to 14 bases. The clonotype was recovered from an adult in good health. The sequencing used peripheral blood, collected on day 0 of AZD1222 vaccination. The chain uses TRBV25-1 and TRBJ1-5, with D possibly TRBD1 on 5 matching bases. The CDR3 region has the DNA TGTGCCAGCAGTGAAGGACGGGCGGGGGGTCAGCCCCAGCATTTT. Residues: CASSEGRAGGQPQHF.